This record covers a single T cell receptor beta chain. The V segment lost 5 bases and the J segment 3 bases; nucleotides outside the gene matches: 9. The CDR3 totals 15 residues. Germline CDR1 reads SNHLY; CDR2 reads FYNNEI. These data originate in a study of T cell changes during pregnancy in multiple sclerosis. The assay was immunoSEQ multiplex PCR, and TCRdb's table has in-frame clones only and misses some. This table has about 31,000 clones, roughly 87% appearing once. The TCR comes from a female donor with multiple sclerosis, enrolled in a pregnancy study. The chain employs TRBV2 and TRBJ1-2, with 7 bases matching TRBD1. The material sequenced was CD8+ T cells from peripheral blood mononuclear cells, taken in the first trimester of pregnancy. CDR3 region: CASSLGTETYYGYTF. The CDR3 nucleotides are TGTGCCAGCAGTCTGGGGACAGAAACTTACTATGGCTACACCTTC.